A single sample is the source of the 24 T cell receptor beta chains below, sequenced in a study of T cell responses to AZD1222 COVID-19 vaccine. Sequencing used immunoSEQ multiplex PCR; TCRdb keeps in-frame clones, though not all of them. The sample lists over 100,000 clones, approximately 87% occurring once. The material was peripheral blood, obtained 28 days after the second AZD1222 dose. The receptors come from an adult who received the AZD1222 COVID-19 vaccine.

This chain joins TRBV7-9 and TRBJ1-2, with TRBD1 matching over 9 bases. CDR1 and CDR2 (germline): SEHNR, FQNEAQ (reference sequence). The CDR3 has 15 residues. After removal of 5 bases from V and 5 bases from J, the junction contained 9 bases not matched to a gene. The CDR3 DNA sequence: TGTGCCAGCAGCACAGGGACAGGGAATGGTTATGGCTACACCTTC. Translation gives CASSTGTGNGYGYTF.

The V gene is TRBV7-9, the J gene TRBJ2-3, with TRBD2 matching over 7 bases. The CDR3 extends over 15 amino acids. V trimming: 5 bases; J trimming: 3 bases; junction bases outside the gene matches: 8. Germline CDR1 and CDR2: SEHNR and FQNEAQ (reference sequence). CDR3 sequence: CASSPGLGETDTQYF. The CDR3 DNA sequence: TGTGCCAGCAGCCCCGGACTAGGGGAGACAGATACGCAGTATTTT.

The chain couples TRBV7-2 to TRBJ1-1, with D possibly matching TRBD1 (5 bases). The CDR3 is made up of 13 amino acids. V was pared by 5 bases and J by 4 bases, with 11 bases between. CDR1 is SGHTA and CDR2 is FQGNSA in the germline V gene. CDR3 DNA: TGTGCCAGCAGCACGCAGGGTATCACTGAAGCTTTCTTT. It translates to CASSTQGITEAFF.

The DNA for the CDR3 is TGCGCCAGCAGCCAAGATTGGTCCGGGGAGCTGTTTTTT. Its protein product is CASSQDWSGELFF. The rearrangement links TRBV4-1 to TRBJ2-2, with D hard to call. V gave up 0 bases and J gave up 6 bases, with 5 bases separating them. Germline-derived CDR1 and CDR2 are MGHRA and YSYEKL. The CDR3 contains 13 residues.

The gene calls are TRBV30 and TRBJ1-1; D not certain. The CDR3 has 14 residues. Trimming cost V 0 bases and J 0 bases, with 8 bases left between them. CDR1 is GTSNPN, CDR2 SVGIG, per germline (reference sequence). CDR3 protein: CAWSVLEVNTEAFF. The CDR3 coding sequence is TGTGCCTGGAGTGTATTGGAGGTGAACACTGAAGCTTTCTTT.

The chain links TRBV29-1 to TRBJ2-7, with 8 bases fitting TRBD2. Germline V lookup: CDR1 SQVTM, CDR2 ANQGSEA. J lost 5 bases, V lost 7 bases, and 13 bases had no gene match. The CDR3 is 14 residues long. CDR3 protein: CSGKLAGGNDEQYF. The CDR3 coding sequence is TGCAGCGGGAAGCTAGCGGGTGGGAACGACGAGCAGTACTTC.

This chain joins TRBV7-3 and TRBJ2-7; the D is unclear. With 6 bases removed from V and 4 bases from J, the gap between germline ends came to 22 bases. The V gene's germline CDR1 is SGHTA and CDR2 FQGTGA. The CDR3 length is 16 residues. CDR3 sequence reads: CASSLKLALRPYEQYF. CDR3 coding DNA: TGTGCCAGCAGTTTGAAACTGGCCTTAAGGCCTTACGAGCAGTACTTC.

This clone is a singleton in its sample. The rearrangement links TRBV12-3 or TRBV12-4 to TRBJ1-1, with D uncertain. V lost 6 bases to trimming and J lost 1 base, with 9 bases between them. The CDR3 covers 13 residues. In nucleotides, the CDR3 is TGTGCCAGCAGGTTGGCAGGGAACACTGAAGCTTTCTTT. It yields the protein CASRLAGNTEAFF.

Turning to this clone: At the DNA level, this CDR3 is encoded by other sequences in the same sample as well. The chain recombines TRBV30 with TRBJ1-5; unclear D gene. V dropped 3 bases and J dropped 0 bases, with 9 bases sitting between them. There are 14 residues in the CDR3. The germline V gene has CDR1 GTSNPN and CDR2 SVGIG (reference sequence). The CDR3 loop reads CAWSGGYSNQPQHF. CDR3 bases: TGTGCCTGGAGCGGCGGATATAGCAATCAGCCCCAGCATTTT.

This clone is categorized as medium-sized (0.01 to 0.1%). CDR3 in amino acids: CASLRASGGITDTQYF. CDR3 DNA: TGTGCCAGCTTAAGGGCTAGCGGGGGGATTACAGATACGCAGTATTTT. This rearrangement joins TRBV5-6 to TRBJ2-3; 11 nucleotides align to TRBD2. This CDR3 has 16 amino acids. Germline V gene lookup returns CDR1 SGHDT and CDR2 YYEEEE. With 7 bases clipped from V and 3 bases from J, the junction kept 10 bases outside the gene matches.

The CDR3 here is CASSPGQFTGYTF. The CDR3 DNA is TGTGCCAGCAGCCCGGGACAGTTCACGGGCTACACCTTC. J is TRBJ1-2 and V is TRBV6-4, with 7 positions matching TRBD1. The V and J ends lost 6 bases and 8 bases, in that order; junction bases with no gene match: 9. Germline V CDR1 and CDR2: MRHNA, SNTAGT. CDR3 size: 13 residues.

This clone showed up just once. This chain uses TRBV11-3 with TRBJ1-1, with a weak D call TRBD1 (6 bases). Trimming took 3 bases from V and 3 from J, leaving 14 bases between them. The CDR3 consists of 15 residues. Germline V gene lookup returns CDR1 SGHNT and CDR2 YENEEA. The CDR3 DNA follows: TGTGCCAGCAGCTTCTCGGGGGCCAAGGACACTGAAGCTTTCTTT. This sequence encodes CASSFSGAKDTEAFF.

The chain uses TRBV2 and TRBJ1-2, with a tentative D call TRBD1 (5 bases). V was trimmed by 3 bases and J by 1 base, leaving 9 bases between them. The CDR3 is 14 amino acids. Germline V gives CDR1 SNHLY, CDR2 FYNNEI. CDR3 amino acids: CASSDKGNNYGYTF. The CDR3 region has the DNA TGTGCCAGCAGTGATAAGGGGAATAACTATGGCTACACCTTC.

This chain links TRBV30 with TRBJ1-5, with a tentative D call TRBD1 (5 bases). The V gene's germline CDR1 is GTSNPN and CDR2 SVGIG (reference sequence). The CDR3 runs 13 residues. Deletions cut 6 bases from V and 1 base from J, with 10 bases between. CDR3 amino acids: CACGATSNQPQHF. The CDR3 DNA follows: TGTGCCTGCGGGGCGACAAGCAATCAGCCCCAGCATTTT.

This clone has only a few counts. This rearrangement joins TRBV9 to TRBJ1-2; D possibly corresponds to TRBD1 (5 bases). This CDR3 region has 17 residues. Trimming removed 3 bases at V and 5 bases at J, with 23 bases between. Germline V gene sequence: CDR1 SGDLS, CDR2 YYNGEE. The CDR3 DNA follows: TGTGCCAGCAGCGGAGTTCGGGACCGAGAACCAGATTATGGCTACACCTTC. The encoded protein is CASSGVRDREPDYGYTF.

V is TRBV7-2 and J is TRBJ2-1; TRBD1 matches at 7 bases. The CDR3 is 17 amino acids. CDR1 and CDR2 (germline): SGHTA, FQGNSA. Trimming removed 5 bases from V and 5 bases from J; junction bases left unmatched: 15. Here the CDR3 reads CASSPRQGTRSDNEQFF. CDR3 bases: TGTGCCAGCAGCCCACGACAGGGAACCCGGTCTGACAATGAGCAGTTCTTC. The full variable domain, rest sourced from reference TRBV7-2 and TRBJ2-1, is GAGVSQSPSNKVTEKGKDVELRCDPISGHTALYWYRQSLGQGLEFLIYFQGNSAPDKSGLPSDRFSAERTGGSVSTLTIQRTQQEDSAVYLCASSPRQGTRSDNEQFFGPGTRLTVL.

This clone was observed a single time. CDR3 sequence (DNA): TGCGCCAGCAGCCAAGATGGGAACACCGGGGAGCTGTTTTTT. Translating gives CASSQDGNTGELFF. This sequence joins TRBV4-3 and TRBJ2-2; D is unclear. Trimming removed 0 bases at V and 1 base at J, with 3 bases between. Germline loops: CDR1 LGHNA, CDR2 YSLEER. The CDR3 has 14 amino acids.

The CDR3 sequence is CASSWGQGANGYTF. The CDR3 DNA reads TGTGCCAGCAGCTGGGGACAGGGGGCAAACGGCTACACCTTC. This chain uses TRBV5-4 with TRBJ1-2; 12 nucleotides line up with TRBD1. The CDR3 runs to 14 residues. The V gene end was trimmed by 3 bases and the J gene end by 8 bases; junction bases not matched to a gene: 5. Germline CDR1 and CDR2: SGHNT and YYREEE (reference sequence).

There are a few counts of this clone. The genes are TRBV6-4 and TRBJ2-1, with TRBD2 identical over 16 bases. Germline CDR1 and CDR2: MRHNA and SNTAGT. The V gene end was trimmed by 6 bases and the J gene end by 8 bases; junction bases not matched to a gene: 7. This CDR3 has 16 amino acids. CDR3 nucleotide sequence: TGTGCCAGCAGCCCCGGGACTAGCGGGGGGGCAGATGAGCAGTTCTTC. It yields the protein CASSPGTSGGADEQFF.

This clone was seen just once. This rearrangement joins TRBV15 to TRBJ2-1, with D perhaps being TRBD1 or TRBD2 (5 bases each). The CDR3 consists of 14 residues. Deletions cut 3 bases from V and 5 bases from J, with 11 bases between. CDR1 is LNHNV, CDR2 YYDKDF, per germline (reference sequence). CDR3 protein: CATSSSGRNNEQFF. Written as DNA, the CDR3 is TGTGCCACCAGCAGCTCGGGACGTAACAATGAGCAGTTCTTC. Full variable domain (remainder filled in from reference TRBV15 and TRBJ2-1): DAMVIQNPRYQVTQFGKPVTLSCSQTLNHNVMYWYQQKSSQAPKLLFHYYDKDFNNEADTPDNFQSRRPNTSFCFLDIRSPGLGDTAMYLCATSSSGRNNEQFFGPGTRLTVL.

J is TRBJ1-5 and V is TRBV4-1; possible D gene TRBD1, 6 bases. Germline CDR1 and CDR2: MGHRA and YSYEKL. V lost 1 base and J lost 6, with 13 bases in between. CDR3 length: 15 amino acids. The CDR3 is CASSQVAGVGQPQHF. The CDR3, as DNA: TGCGCCAGCAGCCAAGTGGCAGGGGTCGGTCAGCCCCAGCATTTT.

The chain recombines TRBV7-2 with TRBJ1-2; D is ambiguous. The CDR3 sequence is 11 residues long. V lost 4 bases, J lost 8 bases, and 8 bases lay in between. Per the germline V gene, CDR1 is SGHTA and CDR2 is FQGNSA. CDR3 nucleotide sequence: TGTGCCAGCAGCTCCCTTCTGGGCTACACCTTC. It specifies CASSSLLGYTF. Full variable domain (outside the CDR3, taken from reference TRBV7-2 and TRBJ1-2): GAGVSQSPSNKVTEKGKDVELRCDPISGHTALYWYRQSLGQGLEFLIYFQGNSAPDKSGLPSDRFSAERTGGSVSTLTIQRTQQEDSAVYLCASSSLLGYTFGSGTRLTVV.

The chain links TRBV19 to TRBJ1-1; D gene uncertain. With 0 bases removed from V and 1 base from J, the gap between germline ends came to 3 bases. There are 13 residues in the CDR3. The germline V gene has CDR1 LNHDA and CDR2 SQIVND (reference sequence). This chain's CDR3 is CASSIDRNTEAFF. The CDR3 region has the DNA TGTGCCAGTAGTATAGATCGGAACACTGAAGCTTTCTTT.

This chain joins TRBV10-3 and TRBJ1-2; 9 bases map to TRBD1. Germline CDR1 ENHRY, CDR2 SYGVKD. The V and J ends lost 3 bases and 8 bases, in that order; junction bases with no gene match: 7. This CDR3 contains 14 residues. CDR3 loop: CAISDPPGTGGYTF. The CDR3 region has the DNA TGTGCCATCAGTGACCCTCCCGGGACAGGGGGCTACACCTTC.